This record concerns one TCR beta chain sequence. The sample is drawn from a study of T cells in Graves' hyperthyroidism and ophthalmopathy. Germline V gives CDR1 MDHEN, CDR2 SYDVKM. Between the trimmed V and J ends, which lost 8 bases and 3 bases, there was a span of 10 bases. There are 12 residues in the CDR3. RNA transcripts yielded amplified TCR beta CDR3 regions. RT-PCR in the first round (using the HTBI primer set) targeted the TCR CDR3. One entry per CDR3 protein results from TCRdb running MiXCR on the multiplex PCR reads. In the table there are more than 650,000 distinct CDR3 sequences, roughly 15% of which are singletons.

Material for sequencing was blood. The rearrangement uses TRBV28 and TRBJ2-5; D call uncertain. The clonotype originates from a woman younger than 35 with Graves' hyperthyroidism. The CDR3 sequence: CASCRGKETQYF. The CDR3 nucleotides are TGTGCCAGCTGTAGAGGAAAAGAGACCCAGTACTTC.